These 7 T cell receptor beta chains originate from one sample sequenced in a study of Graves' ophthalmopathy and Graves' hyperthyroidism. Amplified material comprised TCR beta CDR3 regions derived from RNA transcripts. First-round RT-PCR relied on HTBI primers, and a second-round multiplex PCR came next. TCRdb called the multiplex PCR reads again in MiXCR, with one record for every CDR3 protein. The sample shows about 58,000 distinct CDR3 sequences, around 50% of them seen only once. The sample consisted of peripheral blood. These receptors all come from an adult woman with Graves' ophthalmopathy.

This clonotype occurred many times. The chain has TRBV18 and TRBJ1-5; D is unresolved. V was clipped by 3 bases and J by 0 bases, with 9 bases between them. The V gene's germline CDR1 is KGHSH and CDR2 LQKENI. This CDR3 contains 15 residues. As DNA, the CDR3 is TGTGCCAGCTCACCGAACGGCTATAGCAATCAGCCCCAGCATTTT. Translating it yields CASSPNGYSNQPQHF.

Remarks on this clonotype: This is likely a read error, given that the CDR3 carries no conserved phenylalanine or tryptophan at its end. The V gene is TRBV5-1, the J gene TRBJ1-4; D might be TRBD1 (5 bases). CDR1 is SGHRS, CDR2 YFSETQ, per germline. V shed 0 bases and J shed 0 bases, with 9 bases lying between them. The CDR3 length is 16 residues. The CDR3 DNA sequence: TGCGCCAGCAGCTTGGGCGGGGGAGCAACTAATGAAAAACTGTTTCCT. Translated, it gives CASSLGGGATNEKLFP.

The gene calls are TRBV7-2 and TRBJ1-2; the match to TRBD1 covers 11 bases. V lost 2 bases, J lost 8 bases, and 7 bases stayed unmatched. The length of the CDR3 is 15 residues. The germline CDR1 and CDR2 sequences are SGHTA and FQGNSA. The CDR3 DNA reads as TGTGCCAGCAGCTTATATGGGACAGGGGGTGGCGGCTACACCTTC. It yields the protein CASSLYGTGGGGYTF. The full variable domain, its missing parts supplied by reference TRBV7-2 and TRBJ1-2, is GAGVSQSPSNKVTEKGKDVELRCDPISGHTALYWYRQSLGQGLEFLIYFQGNSAPDKSGLPSDRFSAERTGGSVSTLTIQRTQQEDSAVYLCASSLYGTGGGGYTFGSGTRLTVV.

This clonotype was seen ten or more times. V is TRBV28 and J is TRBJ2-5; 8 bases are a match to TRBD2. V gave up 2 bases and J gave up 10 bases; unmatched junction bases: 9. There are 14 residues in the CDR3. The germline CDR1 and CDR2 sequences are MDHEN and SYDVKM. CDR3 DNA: TGTGCCAGCAGTTTAAATGGCGGGGGGCCCCACCAGTACTTC. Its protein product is CASSLNGGGPHQYF.

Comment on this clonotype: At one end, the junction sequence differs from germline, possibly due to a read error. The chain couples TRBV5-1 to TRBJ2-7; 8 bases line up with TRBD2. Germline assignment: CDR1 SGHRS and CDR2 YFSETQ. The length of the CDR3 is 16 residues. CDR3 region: CASTPSGTSGTYVQYF. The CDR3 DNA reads TGCGCCAGCACGCCTTCCGGGACTAGTGGGACCTACGTGCAGTACTTC.

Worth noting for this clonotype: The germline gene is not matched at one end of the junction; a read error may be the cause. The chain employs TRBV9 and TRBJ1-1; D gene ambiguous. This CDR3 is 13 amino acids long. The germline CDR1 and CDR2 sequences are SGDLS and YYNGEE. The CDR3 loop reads CVSGVQGGTEAFF. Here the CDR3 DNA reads TGTGTCAGCGGCGTTCAAGGTGGGACTGAAGCTTTCTTT.

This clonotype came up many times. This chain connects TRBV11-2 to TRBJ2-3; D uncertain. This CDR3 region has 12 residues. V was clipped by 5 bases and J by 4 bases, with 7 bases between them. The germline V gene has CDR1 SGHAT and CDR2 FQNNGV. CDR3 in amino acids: CASSPQADTQYF. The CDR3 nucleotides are TGTGCCAGCAGCCCTCAGGCAGATACGCAGTATTTT.